The rows below give T cell receptor beta chains drawn from one sample of a study of T cell responses to AZD1222 COVID-19 vaccine. TCRdb's table, derived via immunoSEQ multiplex PCR, lists solely in-frame clones and lacks some. The sample lists about 220,000 clones, 93% occurring once. Material: peripheral blood, obtained on day 0 of MenACWY control vaccination. Receptor source: an adult in good health. The CDR3 runs from the conserved cysteine through the conserved F or W. The order of the fields is V gene, D gene, J gene, clone size, CDR3 DNA, CDR3 protein. The D gene is left open where the match is weak. Clone size, where shown, is once, few, many, or a class for clones that have expanded.

v_gene: TRBV15; d_gene: TRBD1; j_gene: TRBJ2-7; abundance: NA; CDR3nt: TGTGCCACCAGCTCCGGACAGGGCTACGAGCAGTACTTC; CDR3aa: CATSSGQGYEQYF
v_gene: TRBV6-6; d_gene: NA; j_gene: TRBJ2-2; abundance: NA; CDR3nt: TGTGCCAGCAAGTCTTCGAACACCGGGGAGCTGTTTTTT; CDR3aa: CASKSSNTGELFF
v_gene: TRBV28; d_gene: NA; j_gene: TRBJ1-2; abundance: NA; CDR3nt: TGTGCCTCAAGAGGTGTTAACCGAAATGGCTACACCTTC; CDR3aa: CASRGVNRNGYTF
v_gene: TRBV5-1; d_gene: TRBD1; j_gene: TRBJ2-7; abundance: NA; CDR3nt: TGCGCCAGCAGCTCTCGGACAGGGGGCGCCTACGAGCAGTACTTC; CDR3aa: CASSSRTGGAYEQYF
v_gene: TRBV6-5; d_gene: TRBD1; j_gene: TRBJ1-5; abundance: NA; CDR3nt: TGTGCCAGCATGGGACAGGGGAACCAGCCCCAGCATTTT; CDR3aa: CASMGQGNQPQHF
v_gene: TRBV5-4; d_gene: NA; j_gene: TRBJ2-1; abundance: NA; CDR3nt: TGTGCCAGCAGCTTGGGACAGAGCTCCTACAATGAGCAGTTCTTC; CDR3aa: CASSLGQSSYNEQFF
v_gene: TRBV19; d_gene: TRBD1; j_gene: TRBJ1-4; abundance: NA; CDR3nt: TGTGCCAGTAGTAGCCCCAGGGGGCGAAATGAAAAACTGTTTTTT; CDR3aa: CASSSPRGRNEKLFF
v_gene: TRBV18; d_gene: NA; j_gene: TRBJ1-3; abundance: NA; CDR3nt: TGTGCCAGCTCATCTTCAGGGTTTGGAAACACCATATATTTT; CDR3aa: CASSSSGFGNTIYF
v_gene: TRBV29-1; d_gene: NA; j_gene: TRBJ1-5; abundance: NA; CDR3nt: TGCAGCGTGGCACTAGGGGTGGCAGGCAATCAGCCCCAGCATTTT; CDR3aa: CSVALGVAGNQPQHF
v_gene: TRBV10-3; d_gene: NA; j_gene: TRBJ1-5; abundance: few; CDR3nt: TGTGCCATCAGTGAGGGGTCCAATCAGCCCCAGCATTTT; CDR3aa: CAISEGSNQPQHF
v_gene: TRBV5-5; d_gene: TRBD1; j_gene: TRBJ1-4; abundance: NA; CDR3nt: TGTGCCAGCAGCGTTATTCCCGGGACAGGGACTGAAAAACTGTTTTTT; CDR3aa: CASSVIPGTGTEKLFF
v_gene: TRBV29-1; d_gene: NA; j_gene: TRBJ1-1; abundance: NA; CDR3nt: TGCAGCGTCCTGGCAGGAACACTCACTGAAGCTTTCTTT; CDR3aa: CSVLAGTLTEAFF
v_gene: TRBV9; d_gene: NA; j_gene: TRBJ2-5; abundance: once; CDR3nt: TGTGCCAGCAGCGCTGGGACACCTTCCATTTACTTC; CDR3aa: CASSAGTPSIYF
v_gene: TRBV12-3/TRBV12-4; d_gene: TRBD1; j_gene: TRBJ1-2; abundance: NA; CDR3nt: TGTGCCAGCAAGAGGACAGGAGGTGGCTACACCTTC; CDR3aa: CASKRTGGGYTF
v_gene: TRBV7-8; d_gene: NA; j_gene: TRBJ1-2; abundance: NA; CDR3nt: TGTGCCAGCAGCCCCGGCAAGGGCTACACCTTC; CDR3aa: CASSPGKGYTF
v_gene: TRBV5-6; d_gene: NA; j_gene: TRBJ1-2; abundance: NA; CDR3nt: TGTGCCAGCAGCTTTTTTGATAGCTATGGCTACACCTTC; CDR3aa: CASSFFDSYGYTF
v_gene: TRBV6-5; d_gene: NA; j_gene: TRBJ1-3; abundance: NA; CDR3nt: TGTGCCAGCAGTTACTCAGGGGCGGCTCGTGGAAACACCATATATTTT; CDR3aa: CASSYSGAARGNTIYF
v_gene: TRBV3-1/TRBV3-2; d_gene: TRBD2; j_gene: TRBJ2-3; abundance: NA; CDR3nt: TGTGCCAGCAGATGGCGGGGGGGCCGCGAAGATACGCAGTATTTT; CDR3aa: CASRWRGGREDTQYF
v_gene: TRBV27; d_gene: NA; j_gene: TRBJ1-1; abundance: NA; CDR3nt: TGTGCCAGCAGTTTAGGGTTAATGGACACTGAAGCTTTCTTT; CDR3aa: CASSLGLMDTEAFF
v_gene: TRBV5-4; d_gene: TRBD1; j_gene: TRBJ1-3; abundance: NA; CDR3nt: TGTGCCAGCAGCTTGTTTCAGGGGGCTGTTGGAAACACCATATATTTT; CDR3aa: CASSLFQGAVGNTIYF